Listed below are T cell receptor beta chains from one sample, sequenced in a study of memory CD4+ T cells and cytomegalovirus serostatus. The method was immunoSEQ multiplex PCR; TCRdb's version includes in-frame clones alone and lacks a portion of them. The table has about 56,000 clones, more than 75% seen once. What was sequenced was memory CD4+ T cells from blood. The origin of the receptors is an adult in good health and CMV-seronegative. Each CDR3 is given with its conserved first and last residue. D genes are given only for firm matches. Not all rows give a size; the values are once, few, many and, for expanded clones, a class.

J gene: TRBJ2-7
V gene: TRBV2
D gene: -
clone size: -
CDR3 protein: CASSEALLGQLHF
CDR3 DNA: TGTGCCAGCAGTGAAGCGCTTCTTGGACAGTTACACTTC

J gene: TRBJ2-1
V gene: TRBV9
D gene: -
clone size: -
CDR3 protein: CASSVAGGSYNEQFF
CDR3 DNA: TGTGCCAGCAGCGTAGCCGGGGGCTCCTACAATGAGCAGTTCTTC

J gene: TRBJ2-1
V gene: TRBV19
D gene: TRBD2
clone size: -
CDR3 protein: CASSPLSSGGFDEQFF
CDR3 DNA: TGTGCCAGTAGTCCCCTTTCTAGCGGGGGGTTCGATGAGCAGTTCTTC

J gene: TRBJ2-7
V gene: TRBV28
D gene: -
clone size: -
CDR3 protein: CASSLSVGPPNYEQYF
CDR3 DNA: TGTGCCAGCAGTTTATCCGTGGGGCCCCCAAACTACGAGCAGTACTTC

J gene: TRBJ2-2
V gene: TRBV11-1
D gene: -
clone size: -
CDR3 protein: CASSSNAGELFF
CDR3 DNA: TGTGCCAGCAGCTCAAACGCCGGGGAGCTGTTTTTT

J gene: TRBJ2-4
V gene: TRBV28
D gene: -
clone size: -
CDR3 protein: CASSLRPGQKNIQYF
CDR3 DNA: TGTGCCAGCAGTTTGAGGCCAGGGCAGAAAAACATTCAGTACTTC

J gene: TRBJ2-5
V gene: TRBV7-9
D gene: TRBD2
clone size: -
CDR3 protein: CASSLTGTSGGAGETQYF
CDR3 DNA: TGTGCCAGCAGCCTAACCGGGACTAGCGGGGGGGCCGGGGAGACCCAGTACTTC

J gene: TRBJ2-3
V gene: TRBV7-2
D gene: TRBD2
clone size: once
CDR3 protein: CASSVSGAVDTQYF
CDR3 DNA: TGTGCCAGCAGCGTTAGCGGGGCGGTAGATACGCAGTATTTT

J gene: TRBJ1-1
V gene: TRBV4-2
D gene: TRBD1
clone size: -
CDR3 protein: CASSQLDRGHGTEAFF
CDR3 DNA: TGTGCCAGCAGCCAATTGGACAGGGGTCATGGCACTGAAGCTTTCTTT

J gene: TRBJ2-7
V gene: TRBV5-4
D gene: TRBD1
clone size: -
CDR3 protein: CASSWGRADRSSYEQYF
CDR3 DNA: TGTGCCAGCAGCTGGGGGCGAGCGGACAGGAGCTCCTACGAGCAGTACTTC

J gene: TRBJ2-3
V gene: TRBV9
D gene: TRBD2
clone size: -
CDR3 protein: CASSVVGSGAGTDTQYF
CDR3 DNA: TGTGCCAGCAGCGTCGTGGGAAGCGGGGCCGGCACAGATACGCAGTATTTT

J gene: TRBJ2-2
V gene: TRBV5-1
D gene: -
clone size: -
CDR3 protein: CASSLGLLGGSNTGELFF
CDR3 DNA: TGCGCCAGCAGCTTGGGACTCTTGGGGGGCTCGAACACCGGGGAGCTGTTTTTT

J gene: TRBJ2-3
V gene: TRBV30
D gene: -
clone size: -
CDR3 protein: CAWSLDFTDTQYF
CDR3 DNA: TGTGCCTGGAGTTTGGATTTTACAGATACGCAGTATTTT

J gene: TRBJ2-1
V gene: TRBV11-2
D gene: -
clone size: -
CDR3 protein: CASSLMSDEQFF
CDR3 DNA: TGTGCCAGCAGCTTAATGTCTGATGAGCAGTTCTTC

J gene: TRBJ1-6
V gene: TRBV30
D gene: TRBD1
clone size: -
CDR3 protein: CAWDPTGTGSGILHF
CDR3 DNA: TGTGCCTGGGATCCTACCGGGACAGGCTCCGGAATCCTCCACTTT

J gene: TRBJ2-7
V gene: TRBV6-1
D gene: TRBD1
clone size: few
CDR3 protein: CASKPGTGGLEQYF
CDR3 DNA: TGTGCCAGCAAACCTGGGACAGGGGGCCTCGAGCAGTACTTC

J gene: TRBJ1-5
V gene: TRBV2
D gene: -
clone size: -
CDR3 protein: CASSGEYSNQPQHF
CDR3 DNA: TGTGCCAGCAGTGGAGAGTATAGCAATCAGCCCCAGCATTTT

J gene: TRBJ2-1
V gene: TRBV5-8
D gene: TRBD1
clone size: once
CDR3 protein: CASSPRTGENNEQFF
CDR3 DNA: TGTGCCAGCAGCCCACGGACAGGGGAAAACAATGAGCAGTTCTTC

J gene: TRBJ1-1
V gene: TRBV7-3
D gene: -
clone size: -
CDR3 protein: CASSADKMYTEAFF
CDR3 DNA: TGTGCCAGCAGCGCGGACAAAATGTACACTGAAGCTTTCTTT

J gene: TRBJ2-3
V gene: TRBV2
D gene: -
clone size: -
CDR3 protein: CASSEYGSTDTQYF
CDR3 DNA: TGTGCCAGCAGTGAATATGGGTCCACAGATACGCAGTATTTT

J gene: TRBJ1-4
V gene: TRBV4-2
D gene: TRBD1
clone size: -
CDR3 protein: CASSQDDRGREKLFF
CDR3 DNA: TGTGCCAGCAGCCAAGATGACAGGGGGCGCGAAAAACTGTTTTTT

J gene: TRBJ2-7
V gene: TRBV6-1
D gene: -
clone size: once
CDR3 protein: CASSERTRAHEQYF
CDR3 DNA: TGTGCCAGCAGTGAAAGAACCAGGGCCCACGAGCAGTACTTC

J gene: TRBJ1-2
V gene: TRBV5-8
D gene: -
clone size: -
CDR3 protein: CASSWTTDYGYTF
CDR3 DNA: TGTGCCAGCAGCTGGACAACTGATTATGGCTACACCTTC

J gene: TRBJ1-1
V gene: TRBV5-6
D gene: TRBD1
clone size: -
CDR3 protein: CASNGQGNTEAFF
CDR3 DNA: TGTGCCAGCAACGGACAGGGGAACACTGAAGCTTTCTTT

J gene: TRBJ2-6
V gene: TRBV10-3
D gene: -
clone size: -
CDR3 protein: CAIMGGYSGANVLTF
CDR3 DNA: TGTGCCATCATGGGGGGTTACTCTGGGGCCAACGTCCTGACTTTC

J gene: TRBJ2-1
V gene: TRBV11-1
D gene: -
clone size: -
CDR3 protein: CASSGWNEQFF
CDR3 DNA: TGTGCCAGCAGCGGGTGGAATGAGCAGTTCTTC

J gene: TRBJ1-3
V gene: TRBV28
D gene: -
clone size: -
CDR3 protein: CASSEGATGNTIYF
CDR3 DNA: TGTGCCAGCAGCGAAGGGGCGACGGGAAACACCATATATTTT

J gene: TRBJ2-7
V gene: TRBV7-9
D gene: TRBD2
clone size: -
CDR3 protein: CASSSGLAGWYF
CDR3 DNA: TGTGCCAGCAGCTCGGGACTAGCGGGGTGGTACTTC

J gene: TRBJ1-2
V gene: TRBV28
D gene: TRBD1
clone size: few
CDR3 protein: CASSSTPGQRSTNYGYTF
CDR3 DNA: TGTGCCAGCAGTTCAACACCGGGACAGAGAAGTACTAACTATGGCTACACCTTC

J gene: TRBJ2-3
V gene: TRBV5-1
D gene: -
clone size: -
CDR3 protein: CASSLSYTDTQYF
CDR3 DNA: TGCGCCAGCAGCTTATCCTACACAGATACGCAGTATTTT

J gene: TRBJ1-1
V gene: TRBV6-6
D gene: -
clone size: -
CDR3 protein: CASSYKLLNTEAFF
CDR3 DNA: TGTGCCAGCAGTTATAAGTTGTTGAACACTGAAGCTTTCTTT

J gene: TRBJ2-7
V gene: TRBV5-5
D gene: TRBD1
clone size: -
CDR3 protein: CASSPRQGSSYEQYF
CDR3 DNA: TGTGCCAGCAGCCCCAGACAGGGGAGCTCCTACGAGCAGTACTTC

J gene: TRBJ2-7
V gene: TRBV5-1
D gene: -
clone size: -
CDR3 protein: CASSFLPASTEQYF
CDR3 DNA: TGCGCCAGCAGCTTCCTACCGGCCTCCACCGAGCAGTACTTC

J gene: TRBJ1-5
V gene: TRBV28
D gene: -
clone size: -
CDR3 protein: CASSGGGRSQPQHF
CDR3 DNA: TGTGCCAGCAGTGGGGGGGGGCGAAGTCAGCCCCAGCATTTT

J gene: TRBJ1-1
V gene: TRBV19
D gene: -
clone size: -
CDR3 protein: CASSIARQNTEAFF
CDR3 DNA: TGTGCCAGTAGTATAGCCAGGCAGAACACTGAAGCTTTCTTT

J gene: TRBJ2-1
V gene: TRBV5-1
D gene: TRBD2
clone size: -
CDR3 protein: CASSLVATSGFEQFF
CDR3 DNA: TGCGCCAGCAGCTTGGTTGCGACTAGCGGCTTTGAGCAGTTCTTC

J gene: TRBJ2-5
V gene: TRBV6-5
D gene: -
clone size: -
CDR3 protein: CASSYSGGGQETQYF
CDR3 DNA: TGTGCCAGCAGTTACTCAGGGGGGGGCCAAGAGACCCAGTACTTC

J gene: TRBJ2-1
V gene: TRBV5-6
D gene: -
clone size: -
CDR3 protein: CASSLRGPWNEQFF
CDR3 DNA: TGTGCCAGCAGCTTGCGGGGCCCCTGGAATGAGCAGTTCTTC

J gene: TRBJ1-2
V gene: TRBV29-1
D gene: -
clone size: -
CDR3 protein: CSIDSGGYTF
CDR3 DNA: TGCAGCATTGACTCCGGTGGCTACACCTTC

J gene: TRBJ2-5
V gene: TRBV28
D gene: -
clone size: -
CDR3 protein: CASSLGQTSVKETQYF
CDR3 DNA: TGTGCCAGCAGCCTCGGACAGACAAGTGTTAAAGAGACCCAGTACTTC

J gene: TRBJ2-4
V gene: TRBV10-3
D gene: TRBD2
clone size: -
CDR3 protein: CAISESSGGAKNIQYF
CDR3 DNA: TGTGCCATCAGTGAGTCTAGCGGGGGGGCCAAAAACATTCAGTACTTC

J gene: TRBJ2-3
V gene: TRBV7-2
D gene: TRBD2
clone size: -
CDR3 protein: CASSSLRGGGITDTQYF
CDR3 DNA: TGTGCCAGCAGCTCCCTCCGGGGCGGGGGAATCACAGATACGCAGTATTTT

J gene: TRBJ1-2
V gene: TRBV30
D gene: -
clone size: -
CDR3 protein: CACEHSYGYTF
CDR3 DNA: TGTGCCTGTGAACACAGCTATGGCTACACCTTC

J gene: TRBJ2-2
V gene: TRBV9
D gene: TRBD2
clone size: -
CDR3 protein: CASSVGLAGTYTGELFF
CDR3 DNA: TGTGCCAGCAGCGTGGGGCTAGCGGGGACGTACACCGGGGAGCTGTTTTTT

J gene: TRBJ2-2
V gene: TRBV4-3
D gene: TRBD2
clone size: -
CDR3 protein: CASSQSSGASTTGELFF
CDR3 DNA: TGCGCCAGCAGCCAATCTAGCGGGGCCTCGACAACCGGGGAGCTGTTTTTT

J gene: TRBJ2-3
V gene: TRBV7-2
D gene: TRBD2
clone size: -
CDR3 protein: CASSSAGGHGTDTQYF
CDR3 DNA: TGTGCCAGCAGCTCAGCGGGGGGCCATGGCACAGATACGCAGTATTTT

J gene: TRBJ2-1
V gene: TRBV5-6
D gene: TRBD1
clone size: few
CDR3 protein: CASSLGQMGVF
CDR3 DNA: TGTGCCAGCAGCCTGGGACAGATGGGGGTCTTC